This T cell receptor (beta chain) derives from a study of blood T cell repertoires in COVID-19. Libraries were prepared by immunoSEQ multiplex PCR; TCRdb keeps only in-frame clonotypes and omits some of them. The sample holds roughly 95,000 clones; 70% to 85% are singletons and the top ten take 24%. This clone is a singleton in its sample. This CDR3 has 14 amino acids. Trimming removed 3 bases at V and 5 bases at J, with 13 bases between. The germline CDR1 and CDR2 sequences are SGHAT and FQNNGV. The specimen sequenced was peripheral blood. The chain employs TRBV11-2 and TRBJ1-1; D unresolved. The sequence was obtained from a human donor in a cohort sampled during active COVID-19. CDR3 DNA: TGTGCCAGCAGCTTCAATTCTGGAGAGACTGAAGCTTTCTTT. It yields the protein CASSFNSGETEAFF.